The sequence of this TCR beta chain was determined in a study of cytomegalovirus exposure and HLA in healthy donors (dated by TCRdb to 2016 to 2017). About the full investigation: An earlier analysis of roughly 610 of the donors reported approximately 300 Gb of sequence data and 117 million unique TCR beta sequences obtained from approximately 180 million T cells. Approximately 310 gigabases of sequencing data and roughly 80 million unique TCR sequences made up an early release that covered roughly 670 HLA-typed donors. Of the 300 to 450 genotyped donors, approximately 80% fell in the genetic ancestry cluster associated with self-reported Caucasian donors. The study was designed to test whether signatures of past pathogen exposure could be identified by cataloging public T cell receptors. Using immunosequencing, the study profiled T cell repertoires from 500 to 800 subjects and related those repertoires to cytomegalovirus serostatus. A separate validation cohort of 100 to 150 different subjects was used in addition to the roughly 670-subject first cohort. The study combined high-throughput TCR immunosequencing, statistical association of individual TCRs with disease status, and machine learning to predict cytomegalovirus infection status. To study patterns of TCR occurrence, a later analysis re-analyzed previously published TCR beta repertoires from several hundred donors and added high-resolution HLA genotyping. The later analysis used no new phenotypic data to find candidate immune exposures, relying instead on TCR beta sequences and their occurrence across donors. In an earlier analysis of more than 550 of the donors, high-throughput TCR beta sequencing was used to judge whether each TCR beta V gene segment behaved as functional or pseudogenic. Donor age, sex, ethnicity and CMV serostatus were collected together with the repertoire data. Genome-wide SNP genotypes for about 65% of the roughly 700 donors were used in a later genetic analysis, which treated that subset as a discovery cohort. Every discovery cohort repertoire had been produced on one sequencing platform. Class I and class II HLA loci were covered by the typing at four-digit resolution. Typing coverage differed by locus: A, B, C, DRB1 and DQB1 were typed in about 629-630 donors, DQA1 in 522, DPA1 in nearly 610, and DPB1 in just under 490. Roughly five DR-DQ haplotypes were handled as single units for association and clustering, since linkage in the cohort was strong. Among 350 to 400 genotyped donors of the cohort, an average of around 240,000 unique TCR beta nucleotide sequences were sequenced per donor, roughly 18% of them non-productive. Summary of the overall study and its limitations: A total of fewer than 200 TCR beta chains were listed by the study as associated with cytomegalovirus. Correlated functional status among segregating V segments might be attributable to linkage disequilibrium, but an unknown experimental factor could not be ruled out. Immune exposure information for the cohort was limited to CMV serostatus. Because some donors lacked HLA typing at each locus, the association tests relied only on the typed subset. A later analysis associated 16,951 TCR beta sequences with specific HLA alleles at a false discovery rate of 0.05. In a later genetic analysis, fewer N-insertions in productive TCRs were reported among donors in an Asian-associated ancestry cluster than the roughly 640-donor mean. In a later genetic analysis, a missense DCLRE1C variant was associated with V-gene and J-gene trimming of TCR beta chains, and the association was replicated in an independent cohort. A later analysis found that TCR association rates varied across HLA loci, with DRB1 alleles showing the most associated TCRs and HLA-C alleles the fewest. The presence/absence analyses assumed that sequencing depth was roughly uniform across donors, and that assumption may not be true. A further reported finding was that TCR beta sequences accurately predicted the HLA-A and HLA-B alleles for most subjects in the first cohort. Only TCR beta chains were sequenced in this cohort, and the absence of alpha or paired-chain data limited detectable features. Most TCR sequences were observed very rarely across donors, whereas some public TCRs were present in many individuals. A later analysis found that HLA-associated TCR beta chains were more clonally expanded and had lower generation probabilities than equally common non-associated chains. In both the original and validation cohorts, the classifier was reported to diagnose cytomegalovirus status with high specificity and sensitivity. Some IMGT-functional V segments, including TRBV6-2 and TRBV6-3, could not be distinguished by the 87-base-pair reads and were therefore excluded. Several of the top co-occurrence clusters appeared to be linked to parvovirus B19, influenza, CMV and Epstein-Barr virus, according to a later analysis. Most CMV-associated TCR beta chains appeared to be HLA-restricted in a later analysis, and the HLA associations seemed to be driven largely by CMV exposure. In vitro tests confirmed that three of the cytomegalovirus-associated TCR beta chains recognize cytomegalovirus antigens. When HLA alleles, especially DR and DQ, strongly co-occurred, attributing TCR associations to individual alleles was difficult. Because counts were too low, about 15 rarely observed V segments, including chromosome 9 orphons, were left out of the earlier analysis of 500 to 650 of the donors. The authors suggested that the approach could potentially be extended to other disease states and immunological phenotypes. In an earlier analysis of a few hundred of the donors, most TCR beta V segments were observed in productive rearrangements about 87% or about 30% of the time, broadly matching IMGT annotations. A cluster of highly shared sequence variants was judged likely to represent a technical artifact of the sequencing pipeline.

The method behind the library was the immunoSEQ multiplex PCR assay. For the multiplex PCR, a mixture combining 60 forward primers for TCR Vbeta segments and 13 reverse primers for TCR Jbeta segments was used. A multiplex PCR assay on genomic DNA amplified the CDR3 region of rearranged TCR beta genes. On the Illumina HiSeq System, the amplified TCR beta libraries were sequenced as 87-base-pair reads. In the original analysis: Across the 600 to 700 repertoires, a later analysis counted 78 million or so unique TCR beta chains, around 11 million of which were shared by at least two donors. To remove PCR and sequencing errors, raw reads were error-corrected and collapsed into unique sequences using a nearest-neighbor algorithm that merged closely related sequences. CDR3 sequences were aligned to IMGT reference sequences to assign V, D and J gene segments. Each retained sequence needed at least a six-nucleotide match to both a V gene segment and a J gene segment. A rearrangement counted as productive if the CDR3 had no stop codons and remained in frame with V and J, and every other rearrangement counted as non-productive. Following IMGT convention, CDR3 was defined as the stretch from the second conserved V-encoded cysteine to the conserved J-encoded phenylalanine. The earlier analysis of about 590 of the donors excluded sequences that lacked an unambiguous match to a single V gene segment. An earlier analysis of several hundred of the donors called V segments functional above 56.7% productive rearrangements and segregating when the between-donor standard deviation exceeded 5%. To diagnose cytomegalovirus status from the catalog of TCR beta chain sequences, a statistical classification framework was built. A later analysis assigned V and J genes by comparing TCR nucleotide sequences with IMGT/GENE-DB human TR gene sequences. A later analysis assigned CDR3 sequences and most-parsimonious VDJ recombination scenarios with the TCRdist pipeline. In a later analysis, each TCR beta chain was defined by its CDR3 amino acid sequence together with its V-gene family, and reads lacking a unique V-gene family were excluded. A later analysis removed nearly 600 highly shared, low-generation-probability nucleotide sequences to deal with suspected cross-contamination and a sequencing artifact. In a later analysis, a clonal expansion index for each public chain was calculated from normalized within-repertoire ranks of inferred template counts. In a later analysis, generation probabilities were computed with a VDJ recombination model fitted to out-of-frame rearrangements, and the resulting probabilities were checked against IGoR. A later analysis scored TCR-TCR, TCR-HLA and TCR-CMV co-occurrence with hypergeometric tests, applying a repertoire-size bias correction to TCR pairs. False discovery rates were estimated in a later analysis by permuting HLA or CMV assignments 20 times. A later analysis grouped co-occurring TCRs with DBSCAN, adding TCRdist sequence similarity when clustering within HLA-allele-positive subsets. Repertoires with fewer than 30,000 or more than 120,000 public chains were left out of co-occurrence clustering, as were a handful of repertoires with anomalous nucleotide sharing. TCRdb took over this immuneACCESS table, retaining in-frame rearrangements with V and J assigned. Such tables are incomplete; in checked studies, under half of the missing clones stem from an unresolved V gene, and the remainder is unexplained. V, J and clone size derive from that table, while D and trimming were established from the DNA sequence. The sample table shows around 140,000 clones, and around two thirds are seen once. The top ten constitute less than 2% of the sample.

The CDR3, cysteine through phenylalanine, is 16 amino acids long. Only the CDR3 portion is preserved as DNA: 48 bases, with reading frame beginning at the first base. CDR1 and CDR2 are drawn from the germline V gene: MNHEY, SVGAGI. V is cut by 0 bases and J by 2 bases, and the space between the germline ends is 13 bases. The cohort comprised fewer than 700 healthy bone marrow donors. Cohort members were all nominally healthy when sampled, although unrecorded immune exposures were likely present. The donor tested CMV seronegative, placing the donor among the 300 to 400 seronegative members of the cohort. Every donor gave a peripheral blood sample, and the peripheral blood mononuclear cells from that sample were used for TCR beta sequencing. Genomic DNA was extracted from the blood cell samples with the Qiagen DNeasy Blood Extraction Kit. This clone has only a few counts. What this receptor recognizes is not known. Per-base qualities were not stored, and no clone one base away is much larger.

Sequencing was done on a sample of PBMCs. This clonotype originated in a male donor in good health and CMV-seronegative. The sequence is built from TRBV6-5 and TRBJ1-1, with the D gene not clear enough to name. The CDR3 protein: CASSYSTTPGNTEAFF. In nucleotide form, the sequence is TGTGCCAGCAGTTACTCGACGACCCCAGGAAACACTGAAGCTTTCTTT.